These 5 T cell receptor beta chains share one sample of origin, sequenced in a study of cytomegalovirus exposure and HLA in healthy donors. Amplification used 60 Vbeta primers and 13 Jbeta primers. Using immunoSEQ multiplex PCR, the repertoire was profiled, and TCRdb retains in-frame clones only, with some absent. The sample carries roughly 160,000 clones, 75% to 90% recorded once. Sequencing used PBMCs. These receptors were taken from a man aged 18 to 30 in good health and CMV-seropositive.

CDR3 sequence (DNA): TGTGCCAGCAGCTTGGCGGCAGGGGCGAGCAATCAGCCCCAGCATTTT. Translation: CASSLAAGASNQPQHF. This chain connects TRBV5-6 to TRBJ1-5; TRBD1 might be the D (6 bases). V lost 0 bases and J 1 base, leaving 11 bases between the germline ends. This CDR3 is 16 amino acids long. Germline-derived CDR1 and CDR2 are SGHDT and YYEEEE.

The table lists this clone with a count of one. This chain uses TRBV27 with TRBJ1-2; 8 nucleotides line up with TRBD1. V lost 4 bases and J lost 5; bases outside the gene matches: 12. The CDR3 is 16 amino acids. The germline V gene has CDR1 MNHEY and CDR2 SMNVEV (reference sequence). CDR3 sequence: CASSSLTGTGRYGYTF. The DNA for the CDR3 is TGTGCCAGCAGTTCCCTGACCGGGACAGGACGGTATGGCTACACCTTC.

This chain connects TRBV4-1 to TRBJ2-7; 10 bases are a match to TRBD2. The CDR3 totals 15 residues. With 2 bases clipped from V and 3 bases from J, the junction kept 4 bases outside the gene matches. Germline CDR1 reads MGHRA; CDR2 reads YSYEKL. The CDR3, as DNA: TGCGCCAGCAGCCAACTAGCGGGGGAGAACTACGAGCAGTACTTC. This translates into CASSQLAGENYEQYF.

This rearrangement joins TRBV19 to TRBJ2-7, with D possibly TRBD2 on 6 matching bases. Germline V gene data show CDR1 as LNHDA and CDR2 as SQIVND (reference sequence). The CDR3 loop spans 15 amino acids. V lost 5 bases and J 5 bases, leaving 19 bases between the germline ends. Here the CDR3 DNA reads TGTGCCAGTAGTCCATGGACTACTAGGGACCACGAGCAGTACTTC. Its protein is CASSPWTTRDHEQYF.

This clone was picked up one time. The chain uses TRBV7-9 and TRBJ2-3; 11 bases align to TRBD2. This CDR3 comprises 17 residues. The V segment lost 6 bases and the J segment 4 bases; nucleotides outside the gene matches: 12. Germline lookup yields CDR1 SEHNR and CDR2 FQNEAQ (reference sequence). The CDR3 protein is CASRQPLAGGNPDTQYF. CDR3 nucleotides: TGTGCCAGCAGACAACCTCTAGCGGGGGGAAACCCAGATACGCAGTATTTT.